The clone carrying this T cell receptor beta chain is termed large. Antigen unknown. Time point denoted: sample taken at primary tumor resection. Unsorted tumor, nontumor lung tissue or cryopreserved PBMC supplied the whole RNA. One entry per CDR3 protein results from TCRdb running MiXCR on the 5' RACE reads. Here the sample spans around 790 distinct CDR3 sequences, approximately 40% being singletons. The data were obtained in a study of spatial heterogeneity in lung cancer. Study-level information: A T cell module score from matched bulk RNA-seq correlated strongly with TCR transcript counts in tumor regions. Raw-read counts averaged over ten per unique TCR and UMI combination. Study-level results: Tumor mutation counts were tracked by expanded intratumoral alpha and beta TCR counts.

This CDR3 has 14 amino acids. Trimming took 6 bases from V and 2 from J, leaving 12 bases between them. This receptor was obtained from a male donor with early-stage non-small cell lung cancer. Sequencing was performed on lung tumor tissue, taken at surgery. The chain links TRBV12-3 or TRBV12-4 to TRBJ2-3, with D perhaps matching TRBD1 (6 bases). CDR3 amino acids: CASSPGQNTDTQYF. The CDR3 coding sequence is TGTGCCAGCAGCCCTGGACAGAACACAGATACGCAGTATTTT.